The present entry profiles one T cell receptor (beta chain) with its context. The antigen remains undetermined. Treatment given: roughly 11-day PBMC culture with coronavirus spike peptide pools or control peptides (ViraFEST assay). ViraFEST relied on peptide pools to expand antigen-specific T cells; the TCRs were sequenced afterward. The V gene lost 4 bases and the J gene lost 3 bases, with 15 bases spanning the gap. Germline V CDR1 and CDR2: LNHNV, YYDKDF (reference sequence). CDR3 size: 15 residues. The study sequenced cultured CD4+ T cell DNA using the Oncomine TCR Beta short-read assay. MiXCR, applied by TCRdb to the PCR reads, yields one record per CDR3 protein. The sample gives several thousand distinct CDR3 sequences, about two thirds of which show up once; roughly 19% is in the top ten. These data are taken from a study of vaccination and CD4 T cells after COVID-19. Study-level information: Cultures serving as controls received a peptide pool (CEFX or HIV-1 Nef) or no peptide.

This chain links TRBV15 with TRBJ1-2; D unresolved. Sequenced: CD4+ T cells from blood, cultured in vitro. This clonotype was sampled from a human donor who had recovered from COVID-19. Here the CDR3 DNA reads TGTGCCACCAGCACCATCCACAGCGGCGACTATGGCTACACCTTC. Amino acid sequence: CATSTIHSGDYGYTF.